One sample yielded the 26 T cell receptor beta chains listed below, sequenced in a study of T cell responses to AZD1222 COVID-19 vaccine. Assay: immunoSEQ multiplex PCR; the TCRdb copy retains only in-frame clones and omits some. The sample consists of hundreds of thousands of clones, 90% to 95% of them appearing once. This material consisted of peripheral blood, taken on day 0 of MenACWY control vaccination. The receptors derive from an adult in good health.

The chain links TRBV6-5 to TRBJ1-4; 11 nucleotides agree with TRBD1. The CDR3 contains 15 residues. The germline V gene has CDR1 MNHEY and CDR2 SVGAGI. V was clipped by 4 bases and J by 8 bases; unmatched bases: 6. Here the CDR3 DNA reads TGTGCCAGCAGTTCGAACCGGGACAGGGGGGAAAAACTGTTTTTT. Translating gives CASSSNRDRGEKLFF.

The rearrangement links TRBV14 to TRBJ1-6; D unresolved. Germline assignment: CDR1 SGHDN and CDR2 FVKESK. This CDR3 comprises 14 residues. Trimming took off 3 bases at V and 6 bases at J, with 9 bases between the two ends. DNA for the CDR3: TGTGCCAGCAGCCAGCGTAATCTTAATTCACCCCTCCACTTT. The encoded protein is CASSQRNLNSPLHF. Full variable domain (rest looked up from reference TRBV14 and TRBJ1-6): EAGVTQFPSHSVIEKGQTVTLRCDPISGHDNLYWYRRVMGKEIKFLLHFVKESKQDESGMPNNRFLAERTGGTYSTLKVQPAELEDSGVYFCASSQRNLNSPLHFGNGTRLTVT.

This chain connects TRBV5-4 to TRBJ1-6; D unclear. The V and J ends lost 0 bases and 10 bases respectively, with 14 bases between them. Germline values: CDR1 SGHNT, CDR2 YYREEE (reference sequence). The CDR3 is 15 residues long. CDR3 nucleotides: TGTGCCAGCAGCTTGGATACCAGAGGTAGATCACCCCTCCACTTT. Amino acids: CASSLDTRGRSPLHF.

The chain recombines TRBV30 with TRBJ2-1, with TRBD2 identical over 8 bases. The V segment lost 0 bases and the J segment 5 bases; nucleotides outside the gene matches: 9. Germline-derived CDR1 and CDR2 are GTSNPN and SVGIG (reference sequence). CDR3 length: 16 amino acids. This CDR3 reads CAWSVPFSGANNEQFF. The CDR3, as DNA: TGTGCCTGGAGTGTACCCTTTAGCGGGGCCAACAATGAGCAGTTCTTC. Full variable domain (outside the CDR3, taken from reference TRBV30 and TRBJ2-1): SQTIHQWPATLVQPVGSPLSLECTVEGTSNPNLYWYRQAAGRGLQLLFYSVGIGQISSEVPQNLSASRPQDRQFILSSKKLLLSDSGFYLCAWSVPFSGANNEQFFGPGTRLTVL.

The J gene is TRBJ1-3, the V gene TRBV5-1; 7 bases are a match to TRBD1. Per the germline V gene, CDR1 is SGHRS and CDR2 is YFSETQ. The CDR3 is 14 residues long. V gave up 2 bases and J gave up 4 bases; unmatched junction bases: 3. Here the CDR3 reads CASSLGDRGNTIYF. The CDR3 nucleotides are TGCGCCAGCAGCTTAGGGGACAGAGGAAACACCATATATTTT.

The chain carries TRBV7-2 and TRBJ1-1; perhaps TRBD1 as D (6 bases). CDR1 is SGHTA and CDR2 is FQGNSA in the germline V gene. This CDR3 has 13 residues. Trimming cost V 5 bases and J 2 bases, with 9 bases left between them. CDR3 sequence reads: CASSRRGNTEAFF. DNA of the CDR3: TGTGCCAGCAGCCGCAGGGGAAACACTGAAGCTTTCTTT.

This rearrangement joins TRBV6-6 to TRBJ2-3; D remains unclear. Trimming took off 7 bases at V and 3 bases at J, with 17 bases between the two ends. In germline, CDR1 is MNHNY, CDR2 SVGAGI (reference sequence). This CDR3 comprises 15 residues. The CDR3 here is CASTRTASPTDTQYF. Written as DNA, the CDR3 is TGTGCCAGCACAAGGACCGCCTCCCCGACAGATACGCAGTATTTT.

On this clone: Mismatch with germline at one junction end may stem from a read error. CDR3 sequence: CASTRVRTKEKLFF. The CDR3 DNA follows: TGTGCCAGCACCAGAGTCCGGACTAAGGAAAAACTGTTTTTT. The gene calls are TRBV2 and TRBJ1-4; no reliable D call. CDR1 and CDR2 from the germline V gene are SNHLY and FYNNEI. The CDR3 covers 14 residues. The whole variable domain, filled in from reference TRBV2 and TRBJ1-4, reads EPEVTQTPSHQVTQMGQEVILRCVPISNHLYFYWYRQILGQKVEFLVSFYNNEISEKSEIFDDQFSVERPDGSNFTLKIRSTKLEDSAMYFCASTRVRTKEKLFFGSGTQLSVL.

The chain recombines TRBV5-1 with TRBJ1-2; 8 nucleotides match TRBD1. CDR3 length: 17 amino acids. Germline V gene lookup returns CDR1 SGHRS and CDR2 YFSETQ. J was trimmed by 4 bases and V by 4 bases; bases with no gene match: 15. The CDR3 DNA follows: TGCGCCAGCAGCATCCCCGGGACAGGCGAGTCTCTCTATGGCTACACCTTC. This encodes CASSIPGTGESLYGYTF.

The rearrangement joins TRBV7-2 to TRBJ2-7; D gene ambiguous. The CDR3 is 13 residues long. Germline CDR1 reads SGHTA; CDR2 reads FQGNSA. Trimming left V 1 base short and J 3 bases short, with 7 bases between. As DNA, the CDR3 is TGTGCCAGCAGCTTAGGCAGGCGCTACGAGCAGTACTTC. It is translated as CASSLGRRYEQYF.

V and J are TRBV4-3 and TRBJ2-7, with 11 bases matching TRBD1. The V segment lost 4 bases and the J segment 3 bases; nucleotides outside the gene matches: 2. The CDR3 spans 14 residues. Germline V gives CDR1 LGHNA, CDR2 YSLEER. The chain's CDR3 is CASSPGQGDYEQYF. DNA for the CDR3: TGCGCCAGCAGCCCGGGACAGGGGGACTACGAGCAGTACTTC.

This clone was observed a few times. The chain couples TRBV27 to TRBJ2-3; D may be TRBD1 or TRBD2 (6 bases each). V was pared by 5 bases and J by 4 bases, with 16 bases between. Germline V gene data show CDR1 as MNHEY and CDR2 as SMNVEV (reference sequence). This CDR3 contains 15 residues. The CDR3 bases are TGTGCCAGCAGTGCGGAGGGGCAGGGGCCAGATACGCAGTATTTT. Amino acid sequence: CASSAEGQGPDTQYF.

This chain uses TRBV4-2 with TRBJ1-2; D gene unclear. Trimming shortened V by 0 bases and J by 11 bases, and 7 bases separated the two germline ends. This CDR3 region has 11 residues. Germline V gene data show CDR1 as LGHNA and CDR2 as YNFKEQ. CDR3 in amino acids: CASSQDGIYTF. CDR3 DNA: TGTGCCAGCAGCCAAGATGGGATATACACCTTC.

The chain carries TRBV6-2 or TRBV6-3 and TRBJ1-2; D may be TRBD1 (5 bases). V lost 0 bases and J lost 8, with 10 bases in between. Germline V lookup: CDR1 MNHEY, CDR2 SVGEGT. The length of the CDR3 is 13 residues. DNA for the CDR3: TGTGCCAGCAGTTACTCGCAGGGACGGGGCTACACCTTC. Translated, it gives CASSYSQGRGYTF.

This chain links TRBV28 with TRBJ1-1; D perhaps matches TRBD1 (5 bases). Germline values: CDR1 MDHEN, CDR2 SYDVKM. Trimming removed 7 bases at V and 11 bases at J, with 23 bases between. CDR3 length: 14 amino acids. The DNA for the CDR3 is TGTGCCAGCATGAGAAGTGGGGGTCGTTTGTCCGCTTTCTTT. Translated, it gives CASMRSGGRLSAFF.

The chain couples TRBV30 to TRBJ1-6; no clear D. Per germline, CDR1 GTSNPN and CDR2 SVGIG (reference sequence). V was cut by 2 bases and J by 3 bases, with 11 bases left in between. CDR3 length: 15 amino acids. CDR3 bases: TGTGCCTGGAGTCCTCGCGGGATCTATAATTCACCCCTCCACTTT. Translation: CAWSPRGIYNSPLHF.

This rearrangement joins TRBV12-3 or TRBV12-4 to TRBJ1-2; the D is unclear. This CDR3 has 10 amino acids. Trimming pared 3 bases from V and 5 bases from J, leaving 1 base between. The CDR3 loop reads CASSLYGYTF. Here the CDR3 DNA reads TGTGCCAGCAGTTTGTATGGCTACACCTTC.

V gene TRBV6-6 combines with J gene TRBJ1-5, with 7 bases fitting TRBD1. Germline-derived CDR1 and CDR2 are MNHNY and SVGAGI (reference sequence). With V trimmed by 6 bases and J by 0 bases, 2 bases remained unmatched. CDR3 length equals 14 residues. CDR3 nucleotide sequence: TGTGCCAGCAGCTGGGACAGTAGCAATCAGCCCCAGCATTTT. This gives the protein CASSWDSSNQPQHF.

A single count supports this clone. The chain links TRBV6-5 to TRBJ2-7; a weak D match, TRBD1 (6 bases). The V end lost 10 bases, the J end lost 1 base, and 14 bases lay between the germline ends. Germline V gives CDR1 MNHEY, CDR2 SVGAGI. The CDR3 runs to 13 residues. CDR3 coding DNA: TGTGCCACCGCCAGGGGCGGTTCCTACGAGCAGTACTTC. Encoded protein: CATARGGSYEQYF.

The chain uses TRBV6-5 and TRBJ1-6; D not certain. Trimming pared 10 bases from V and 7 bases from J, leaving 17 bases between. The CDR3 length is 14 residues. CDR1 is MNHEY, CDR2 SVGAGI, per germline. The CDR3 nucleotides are TGTGCCACCCGGAGAGGGATGGAAAATTCACCCCTCCACTTT. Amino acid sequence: CATRRGMENSPLHF.

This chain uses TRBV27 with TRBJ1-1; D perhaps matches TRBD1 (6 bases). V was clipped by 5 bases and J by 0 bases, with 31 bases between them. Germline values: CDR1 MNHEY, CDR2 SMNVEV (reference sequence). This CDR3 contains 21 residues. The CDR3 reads CASSPTAYHRQEQALNTEAFF. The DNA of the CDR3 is TGTGCCAGCAGTCCTACCGCCTACCACCGACAGGAACAGGCTTTGAACACTGAAGCTTTCTTT.

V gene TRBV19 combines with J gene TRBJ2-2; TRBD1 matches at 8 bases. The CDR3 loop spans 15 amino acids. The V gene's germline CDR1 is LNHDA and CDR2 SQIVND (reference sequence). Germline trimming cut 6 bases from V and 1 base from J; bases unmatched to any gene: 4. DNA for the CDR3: TGTGCCAGTAGGACAGGGGTGGGGAACACCGGGGAGCTGTTTTTT. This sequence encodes CASRTGVGNTGELFF. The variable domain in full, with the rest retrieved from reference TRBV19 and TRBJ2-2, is DGGITQSPKYLFRKEGQNVTLSCEQNLNHDAMYWYRQDPGQGLRLIYYSQIVNDFQKGDIAEGYSVSREKKESFPLTVTSAQKNPTAFYLCASRTGVGNTGELFFGEGSRLTVL.

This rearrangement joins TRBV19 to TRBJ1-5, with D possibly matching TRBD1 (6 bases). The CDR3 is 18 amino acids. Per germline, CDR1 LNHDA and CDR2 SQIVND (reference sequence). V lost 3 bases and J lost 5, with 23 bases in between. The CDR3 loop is CASSIVPGDGLGDQPQHF. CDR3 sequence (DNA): TGTGCCAGTAGTATTGTGCCAGGGGATGGTTTGGGGGATCAGCCCCAGCATTTT.

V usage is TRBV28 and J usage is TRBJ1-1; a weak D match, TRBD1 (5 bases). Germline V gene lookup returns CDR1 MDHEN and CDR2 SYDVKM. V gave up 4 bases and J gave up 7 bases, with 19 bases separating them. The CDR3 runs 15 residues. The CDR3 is CASSSTGQGKNEAFF. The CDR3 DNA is TGTGCCAGCAGTTCCACAGGTCAGGGAAAGAATGAAGCTTTCTTT.

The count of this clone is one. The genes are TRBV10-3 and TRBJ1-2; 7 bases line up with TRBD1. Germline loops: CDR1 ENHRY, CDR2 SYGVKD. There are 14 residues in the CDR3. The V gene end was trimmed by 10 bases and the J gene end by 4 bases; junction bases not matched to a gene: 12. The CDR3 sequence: CASQGGGDLYGYTF. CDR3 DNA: TGTGCCAGCCAGGGAGGGGGCGATCTCTATGGCTACACCTTC.

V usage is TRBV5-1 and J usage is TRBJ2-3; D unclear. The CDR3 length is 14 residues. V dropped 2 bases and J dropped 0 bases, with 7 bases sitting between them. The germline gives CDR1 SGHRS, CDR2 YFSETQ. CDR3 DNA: TGCGCCAGCAGCTTAGCGACTAGCACAGATACGCAGTATTTT. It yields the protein CASSLATSTDTQYF. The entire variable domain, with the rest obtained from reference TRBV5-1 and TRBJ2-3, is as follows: KAGVTQTPRYLIKTRGQQVTLSCSPISGHRSVSWYQQTPGQGLQFLFEYFSETQRNKGNFPGRFSGRQFSNSRSEMNVSTLELGDSALYLCASSLATSTDTQYFGPGTRLTVL.